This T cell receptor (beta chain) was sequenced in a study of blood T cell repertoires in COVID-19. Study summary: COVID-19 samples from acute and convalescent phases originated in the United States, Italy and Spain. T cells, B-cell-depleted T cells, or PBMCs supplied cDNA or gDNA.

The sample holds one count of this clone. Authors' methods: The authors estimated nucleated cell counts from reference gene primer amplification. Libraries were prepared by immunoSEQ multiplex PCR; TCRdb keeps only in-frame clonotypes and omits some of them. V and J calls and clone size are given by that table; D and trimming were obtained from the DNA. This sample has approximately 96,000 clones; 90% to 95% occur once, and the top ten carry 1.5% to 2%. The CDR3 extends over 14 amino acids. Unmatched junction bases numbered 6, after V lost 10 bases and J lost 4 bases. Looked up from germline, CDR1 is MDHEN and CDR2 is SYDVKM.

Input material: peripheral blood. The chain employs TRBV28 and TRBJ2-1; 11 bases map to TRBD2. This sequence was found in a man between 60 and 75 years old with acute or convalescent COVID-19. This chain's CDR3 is CATQGTSGYNEQFF. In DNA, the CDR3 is TGTGCCACCCAAGGGACTAGCGGATACAATGAGCAGTTCTTC.